This T cell receptor beta chain was documented in a study of identical twins. Broader study findings: The study found excess low generation probability among twin-shared out-of-frame alpha sequences.

MiXCR was run by TCRdb on the 5' RACE reads, yielding one entry per CDR3 protein. The sample has over 550,000 distinct CDR3 sequences, under 8.5% seen once. V dropped 4 bases and J dropped 1 base, with 19 bases sitting between them. This CDR3 is 17 amino acids long. This clonotype came up many times. What it binds is not known. These data also formed part of another study, on yellow fever vaccine responses in identical twins.

The chain employs TRBV12-3 or TRBV12-4 and TRBJ1-2; a possible D gene is TRBD1 (5 bases). The sequencing sample was made of PBMCs. The sequence was obtained from a woman aged 18 to 35 in good health. Here the CDR3 DNA reads TGTGCCAGCAGTTCTGAAGGTATAGGGGCCTATAACTATGGCTACACCTTC. It is translated as CASSSEGIGAYNYGYTF.